A selection of T cell receptor beta chains follows, all from one sample in a study of blood T cell repertoires in COVID-19. Some clones are missing from TCRdb's copy, which holds only in-frame ones; the method was immunoSEQ multiplex PCR. The sample contains approximately 320,000 clones, about nine tenths of which appear only once. The sequenced sample was peripheral blood. Receptors originate from a woman younger than 45 with COVID-19, enrolled during active disease. The CDR3 runs from the conserved cysteine through the conserved F or W. The order of the fields is CDR3 length, J gene, V gene, D gene, clone size, CDR3 protein, CDR3 DNA. A D gene is named only where the DNA matches it firmly. Size is omitted from some rows. Given values are once, few, many or a class for expanded clones.

15	TRBJ2-2	TRBV7-9	NA	NA	CASSSRITNTGELFF	TGTGCCAGCAGCTCGCGCATCACGAACACCGGGGAGCTGTTTTTT
18	TRBJ1-2	TRBV29-1	NA	once	CSVEGRTRSTLLNYGYTF	TGCAGCGTTGAAGGCAGGACACGATCCACACTGCTTAACTATGGCTACACCTTC
18	TRBJ2-1	TRBV6-1	TRBD2	NA	CASSEEVAGGHYYNEQFF	TGTGCCAGCAGTGAAGAGGTAGCGGGGGGGCATTATTACAATGAGCAGTTCTTC
14	TRBJ2-1	TRBV14	TRBD2	NA	CASSLLRTSNEQFF	TGTGCCAGCAGCCTACTACGGACTAGCAATGAGCAGTTCTTC
17	TRBJ2-3	TRBV7-2	NA	NA	CASSLKLVMSVPDTQYF	TGTGCCAGCAGCTTAAAGCTAGTTATGTCCGTTCCAGATACGCAGTATTTT
14	TRBJ1-5	TRBV2	TRBD1	NA	CASSRDREDQPQHF	TGTGCCAGCAGTCGGGACAGGGAGGATCAGCCCCAGCATTTT
13	TRBJ1-1	TRBV6-5	NA	NA	CASSYSAGSYAFF	TGTGCCAGCAGCTACTCCGCGGGGTCCTACGCTTTCTTT
16	TRBJ1-6	TRBV18	TRBD1	NA	CASSQAGTGSNSPLHF	TGTGCCAGCTCACAAGCCGGGACAGGGAGTAATTCACCCCTCCACTTT
14	TRBJ1-1	TRBV4-1	NA	NA	CASKDHDRGTEAFF	TGCGCCAGCAAGGACCATGATCGGGGAACTGAAGCTTTCTTT
21	TRBJ2-1	TRBV3-1/TRBV3-2	TRBD2	NA	CASSHPGGLATTQSSYNEQFF	TGTGCCAGCAGCCACCCGGGGGGACTAGCCACAACCCAAAGCTCCTACAATGAGCAGTTCTTC
15	TRBJ2-7	TRBV6-2/TRBV6-3	TRBD1	NA	CASSDATGSGYEQYF	TGTGCCAGCAGTGACGCGACAGGGTCTGGTTACGAGCAGTACTTC
13	TRBJ2-2	TRBV25-1	NA	NA	CASSEPNTGELFF	TGTGCCAGCAGTGAACCAAACACCGGGGAGCTGTTTTTT
16	TRBJ2-7	TRBV3-1/TRBV3-2	TRBD1	once	CASSPRGQGTSYEQYF	TGTGCCAGCAGCCCCCGCGGACAGGGGACCTCCTACGAGCAGTACTTC
13	TRBJ2-7	TRBV19	TRBD1	NA	CASKGQGAYEQYF	TGTGCCAGTAAGGGACAGGGGGCCTACGAGCAGTACTTC
12	TRBJ1-2	TRBV7-9	TRBD1	NA	CASTTDRNGYTF	TGTGCCAGCACCACGGACAGGAATGGCTACACCTTC
15	TRBJ2-6	TRBV27	NA	NA	CASSLILGGANVLTF	TGTGCCAGCAGTTTAATCCTCGGGGGGGCCAACGTCCTGACTTTC